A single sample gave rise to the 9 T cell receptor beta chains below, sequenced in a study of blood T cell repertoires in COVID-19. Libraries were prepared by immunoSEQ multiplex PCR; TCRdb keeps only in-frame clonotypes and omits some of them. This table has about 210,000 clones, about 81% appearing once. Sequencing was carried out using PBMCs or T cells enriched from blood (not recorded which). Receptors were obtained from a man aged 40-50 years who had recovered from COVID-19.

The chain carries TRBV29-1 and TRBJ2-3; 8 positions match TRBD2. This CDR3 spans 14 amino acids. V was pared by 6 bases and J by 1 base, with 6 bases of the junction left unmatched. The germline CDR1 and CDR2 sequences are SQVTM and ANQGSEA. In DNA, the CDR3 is TGCAGCGTCGAGCGGGGGCCCCGCACAGATACGCAGTATTTT. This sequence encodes CSVERGPRTDTQYF.

The CDR3 region has the DNA TGTGCCAGCAGTCCGGGACAGGCTCGCCGAACCTACGAGCAGTACTTC. Protein: CASSPGQARRTYEQYF. This rearrangement joins TRBV2 to TRBJ2-7, with 8 bases aligning to TRBD1. Trimming removed 5 bases from V and 2 bases from J; junction bases left unmatched: 11. The CDR3 runs 16 residues. Germline lookup yields CDR1 SNHLY and CDR2 FYNNEI.

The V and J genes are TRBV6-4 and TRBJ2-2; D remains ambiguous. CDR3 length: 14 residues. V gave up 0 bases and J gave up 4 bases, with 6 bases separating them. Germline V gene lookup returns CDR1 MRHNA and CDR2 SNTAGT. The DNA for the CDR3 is TGTGCCAGCAGTGACTCCGGTCCCACCGGGGAGCTGTTTTTT. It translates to CASSDSGPTGELFF.

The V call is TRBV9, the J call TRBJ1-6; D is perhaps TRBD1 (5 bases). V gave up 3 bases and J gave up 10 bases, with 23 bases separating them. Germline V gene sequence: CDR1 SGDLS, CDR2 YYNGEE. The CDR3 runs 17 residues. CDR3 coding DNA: TGTGCCAGCAGCGAACTTTTAACACAGATAAAGGGGTCACCCCTCCACTTT. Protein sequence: CASSELLTQIKGSPLHF.

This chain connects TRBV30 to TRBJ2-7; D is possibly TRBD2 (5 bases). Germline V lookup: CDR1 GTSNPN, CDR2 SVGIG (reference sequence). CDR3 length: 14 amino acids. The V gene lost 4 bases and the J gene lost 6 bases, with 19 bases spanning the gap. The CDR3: CAWMSRVPGGEQYF. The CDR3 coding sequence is TGTGCCTGGATGAGTCGGGTTCCAGGAGGCGAGCAGTACTTC.

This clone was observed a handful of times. In DNA form, the CDR3 reads TGTGCCAGCAGCCCGTACGGGACAGGGGGAAGTCAGCCCCAGCATTTT. Residues: CASSPYGTGGSQPQHF. This sequence joins TRBV21-1 and TRBJ1-5; the table calls TRBD1, which could not be checked here. TRBV21-1 counts as a pseudogene. This CDR3 has 16 residues.

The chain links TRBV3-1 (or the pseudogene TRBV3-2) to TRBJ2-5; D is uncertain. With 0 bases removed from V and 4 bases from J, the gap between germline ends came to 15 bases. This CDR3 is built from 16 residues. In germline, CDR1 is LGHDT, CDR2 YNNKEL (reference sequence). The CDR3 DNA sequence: TGTGCCAGCAGCCAAGATCCGATAGCCTCACCAGAGACCCAGTACTTC. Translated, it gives CASSQDPIASPETQYF.

In DNA form, the CDR3 reads TGTGCCAGCAGCCAAGGACACACCTATGGCTACACCTTC. Encoded protein: CASSQGHTYGYTF. The V and J genes are TRBV14 and TRBJ1-2; D unresolved. The CDR3 sequence is 13 residues long. CDR1 SGHDN and CDR2 FVKESK come from the germline V gene. Trimming left V 1 base short and J 4 bases short, with 7 bases between.

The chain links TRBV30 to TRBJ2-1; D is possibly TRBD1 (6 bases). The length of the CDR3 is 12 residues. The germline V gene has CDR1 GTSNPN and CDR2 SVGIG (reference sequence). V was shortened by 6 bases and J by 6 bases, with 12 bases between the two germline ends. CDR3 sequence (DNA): TGTGCCTGCTACAGGGCGCGCAATGAGCAGTTCTTC. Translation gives CACYRARNEQFF.